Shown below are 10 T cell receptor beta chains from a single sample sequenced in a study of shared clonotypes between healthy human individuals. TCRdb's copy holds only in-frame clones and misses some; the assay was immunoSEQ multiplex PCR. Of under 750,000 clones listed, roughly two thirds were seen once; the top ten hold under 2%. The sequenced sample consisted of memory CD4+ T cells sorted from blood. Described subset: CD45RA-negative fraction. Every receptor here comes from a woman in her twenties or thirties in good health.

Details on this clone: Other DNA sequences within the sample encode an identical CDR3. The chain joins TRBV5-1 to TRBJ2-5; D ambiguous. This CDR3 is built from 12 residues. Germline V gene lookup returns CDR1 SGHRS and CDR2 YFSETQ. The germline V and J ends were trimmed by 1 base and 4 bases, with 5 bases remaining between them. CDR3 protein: CASSLRRETQYF. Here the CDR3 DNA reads TGCGCCAGCAGCTTGCGGCGAGAGACCCAGTACTTC. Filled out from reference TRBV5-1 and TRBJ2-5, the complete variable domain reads KAGVTQTPRYLIKTRGQQVTLSCSPISGHRSVSWYQQTPGQGLQFLFEYFSETQRNKGNFPGRFSGRQFSNSRSEMNVSTLELGDSALYLCASSLRRETQYFGPGTRLLVL.

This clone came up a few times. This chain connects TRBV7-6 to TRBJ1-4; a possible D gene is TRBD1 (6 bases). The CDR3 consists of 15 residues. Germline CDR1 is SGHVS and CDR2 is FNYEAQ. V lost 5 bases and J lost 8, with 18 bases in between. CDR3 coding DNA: TGTGCCAGCAGCGGATTAGGGACAAATGGGGAAAAACTGTTTTTT. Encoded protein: CASSGLGTNGEKLFF.

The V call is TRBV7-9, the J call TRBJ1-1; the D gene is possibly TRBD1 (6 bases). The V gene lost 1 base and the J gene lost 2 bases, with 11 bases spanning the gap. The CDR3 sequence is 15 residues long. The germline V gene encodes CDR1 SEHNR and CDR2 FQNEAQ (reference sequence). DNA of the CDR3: TGTGCCAGCAGCTTAGGGGGACACCAAAACACTGAAGCTTTCTTT. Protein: CASSLGGHQNTEAFF.

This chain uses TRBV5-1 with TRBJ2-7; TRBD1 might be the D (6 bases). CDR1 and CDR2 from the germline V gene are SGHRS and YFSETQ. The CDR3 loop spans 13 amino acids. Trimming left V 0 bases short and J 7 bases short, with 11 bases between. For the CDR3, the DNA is TGCGCCAGCAGCTTGGATGGGACATTTGAGCAGTACTTC. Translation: CASSLDGTFEQYF. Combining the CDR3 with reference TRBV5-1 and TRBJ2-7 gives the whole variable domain KAGVTQTPRYLIKTRGQQVTLSCSPISGHRSVSWYQQTPGQGLQFLFEYFSETQRNKGNFPGRFSGRQFSNSRSEMNVSTLELGDSALYLCASSLDGTFEQYFGPGTRLTVT.

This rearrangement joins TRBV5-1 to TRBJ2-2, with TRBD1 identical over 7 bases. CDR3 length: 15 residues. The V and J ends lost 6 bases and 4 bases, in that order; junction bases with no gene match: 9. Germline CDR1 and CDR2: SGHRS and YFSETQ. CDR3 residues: CASTQTGRGTGELFF. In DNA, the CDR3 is TGCGCCAGCACCCAGACAGGGCGAGGCACCGGGGAGCTGTTTTTT.

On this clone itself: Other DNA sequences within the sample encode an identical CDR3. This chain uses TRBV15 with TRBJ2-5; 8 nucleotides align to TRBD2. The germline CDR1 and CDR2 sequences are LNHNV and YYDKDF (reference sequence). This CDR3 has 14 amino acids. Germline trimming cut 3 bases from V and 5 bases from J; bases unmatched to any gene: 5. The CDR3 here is CATSSSGRGETQYF. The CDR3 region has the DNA TGTGCCACCAGCAGCAGCGGGAGAGGGGAGACCCAGTACTTC.

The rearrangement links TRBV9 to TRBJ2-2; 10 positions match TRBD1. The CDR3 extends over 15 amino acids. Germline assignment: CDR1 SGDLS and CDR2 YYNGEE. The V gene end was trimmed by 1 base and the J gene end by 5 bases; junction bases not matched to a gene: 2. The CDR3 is CASSVRTGGTGELFF. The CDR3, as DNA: TGTGCCAGCAGCGTAAGGACAGGGGGTACCGGGGAGCTGTTTTTT.

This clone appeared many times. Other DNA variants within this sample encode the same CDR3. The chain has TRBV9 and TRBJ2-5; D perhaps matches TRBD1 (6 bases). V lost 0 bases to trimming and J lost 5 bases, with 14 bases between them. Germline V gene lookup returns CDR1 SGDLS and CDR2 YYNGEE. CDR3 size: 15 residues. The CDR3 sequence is CASSVAWGQGETQYF. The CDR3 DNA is TGTGCCAGCAGCGTAGCTTGGGGCCAGGGGGAGACCCAGTACTTC.

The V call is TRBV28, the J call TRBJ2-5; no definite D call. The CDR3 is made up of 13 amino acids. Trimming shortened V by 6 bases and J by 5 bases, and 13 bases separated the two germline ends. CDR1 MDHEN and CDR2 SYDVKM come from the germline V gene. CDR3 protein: CASRPSPRETQYF. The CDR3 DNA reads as TGTGCCAGCAGGCCGTCACCGCGGGAGACCCAGTACTTC.

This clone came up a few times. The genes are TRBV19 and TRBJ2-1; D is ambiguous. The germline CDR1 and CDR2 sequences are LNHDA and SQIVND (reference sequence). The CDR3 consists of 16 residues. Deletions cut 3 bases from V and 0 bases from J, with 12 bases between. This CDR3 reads CASSIDTFRSYNEQFF. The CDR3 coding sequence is TGTGCCAGTAGTATTGACACTTTTCGCTCCTACAATGAGCAGTTCTTC. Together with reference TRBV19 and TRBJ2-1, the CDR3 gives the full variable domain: DGGITQSPKYLFRKEGQNVTLSCEQNLNHDAMYWYRQDPGQGLRLIYYSQIVNDFQKGDIAEGYSVSREKKESFPLTVTSAQKNPTAFYLCASSIDTFRSYNEQFFGPGTRLTVL.